This TCR beta chain was found in a study of control samples from healthy donors and cancer patients. V shed 6 bases, J shed 3 bases, and the junction held 5 bases outside the gene matches. Germline CDR1 and CDR2: SNHLY and FYNNEI. The CDR3 has 15 amino acids. Here immunoSEQ multiplex PCR was the method, and the copy in TCRdb shows in-frame clones only, minus some. Among over 100,000 clones, approximately 90% were seen once, and the ten largest hold around 3.5%. Specimen: blood. This chain joins TRBV2 and TRBJ2-4, with 10 nucleotides matching TRBD1. This receptor was obtained from a man aged 35-49 years in good health. This CDR3 is CASSRDRGYKNIQYF. The CDR3 nucleotides read TGTGCCAGCAGCCGGGACAGGGGCTACAAAAACATTCAGTACTTC.